The present TCR beta chain was sequenced within a study of technical replicates of blood from a handful of donors. Germline V lookup: CDR1 KGHSY, CDR2 FQNENV. The CDR3 consists of 17 residues. Trimming removed 0 bases at V and 1 base at J, with 12 bases between. Sequencing used immunoSEQ multiplex PCR; TCRdb keeps in-frame clones, though not all of them. The sample comprises approximately 78,000 clones, 92% of which are singletons, and around 0.34% rests with the top ten. The sequenced sample was T cells isolated from PBMCs. This chain links TRBV16 with TRBJ2-2; maybe TRBD2 (6 bases). The TCR was taken from a human donor in good health. CDR3 bases: TGTGCCAGCAGCCAATCCGCGACTAGAATGAACACCGGGGAGCTGTTTTTT. This translates into CASSQSATRMNTGELFF.